The 18 T cell receptor beta chains reported below all come from one sample, sequenced in a study of blood T cell repertoires in COVID-19. The method was immunoSEQ multiplex PCR; TCRdb's version includes in-frame clones alone and lacks a portion of them. The sample yields a few hundred thousand clones, about 89% seen once. Input material: peripheral blood. All receptors derive from a woman in her fifties or sixties who had recovered from COVID-19.

The CDR3 DNA reads as TGTGCCAGCAAGGACAGGTTGAACACTGAAGCTTTCTTT. Its protein is CASKDRLNTEAFF. J is TRBJ1-1 and V is TRBV6-5, with 7 bases lining up with TRBD1. The ends lost 7 bases at V and 0 bases at J; junction bases unmatched: 2. The CDR3 is made up of 13 amino acids. Germline CDR1 reads MNHEY; CDR2 reads SVGAGI.

The chain uses TRBV1 and TRBJ2-5; no check of the table's D call, TRBD2, against the DNA was made. TRBV1 is flagged as a pseudogene. The CDR3 runs to 15 residues. Here the CDR3 reads CTSSPHPTSWETQYF. The CDR3, as DNA: TGCACCAGCAGCCCCCACCCAACTAGCTGGGAGACCCAGTACTTC.

The V and J genes are TRBV9 and TRBJ1-4; no firm D call. Germline V gene lookup returns CDR1 SGDLS and CDR2 YYNGEE. V gave up 3 bases and J gave up 5 bases, with 14 bases separating them. CDR3 length: 15 residues. In DNA form, the CDR3 reads TGTGCCAGCAGCGCCGAGGCTGTAATGAATGAAAAACTGTTTTTT. Protein sequence: CASSAEAVMNEKLFF.

V is TRBV3-1 (or the pseudogene TRBV3-2) and J is TRBJ2-7; 9 positions agree with TRBD2. The CDR3 extends over 16 amino acids. Trimming cost V 0 bases and J 0 bases; bases outside gene matches: 3. Germline values: CDR1 LGHDT, CDR2 YNNKEL (reference sequence). The chain's CDR3 is CASSQDLAGSSYEQYF. In DNA form, the CDR3 reads TGTGCCAGCAGCCAAGATCTAGCGGGGAGCTCCTACGAGCAGTACTTC.

J is TRBJ2-1 and V is TRBV7-9, with 7 bases fitting TRBD1. CDR3 size: 19 residues. The germline CDR1 and CDR2 sequences are SEHNR and FQNEAQ (reference sequence). V shed 8 bases, J shed 6 bases, and the junction held 25 bases outside the gene matches. The CDR3 loop reads CASGDHLENRDSHSNEQFF. As DNA, the CDR3 is TGTGCCAGCGGGGATCACTTAGAGAACCGGGACAGCCATAGCAATGAGCAGTTCTTC. Based on the CDR3 plus reference TRBV7-9 and TRBJ2-1, the full variable domain is DTGVSQNPRHKITKRGQNVTFRCDPISEHNRLYWYRQTLGQGPEFLTYFQNEAQLEKSRLLSDRFSAERPKGSFSTLEIQRTEQGDSAMYLCASGDHLENRDSHSNEQFFGPGTRLTVL.

The chain carries TRBV3-1 (or the pseudogene TRBV3-2) and TRBJ2-7; TRBD2 matches 7 bases. The CDR3 extends over 13 amino acids. V was pared by 1 base and J by 9 bases, with 6 bases of the junction left unmatched. Germline V lookup: CDR1 LGHDT, CDR2 YNNKEL (reference sequence). In DNA, the CDR3 is TGTGCCAGCAGCCAAGGGGGGAGGGTTGGGCAGTACTTC. Amino acid sequence: CASSQGGRVGQYF.

This clone was counted once. The chain joins TRBV5-6 to TRBJ2-5; TRBD2 matches at 10 bases. Per the germline V gene, CDR1 is SGHDT and CDR2 is YYEEEE. The CDR3 runs to 15 residues. V shed 3 bases, J shed 4 bases, and the junction held 6 bases outside the gene matches. CDR3 DNA: TGTGCCAGCAGCTCGGGGACTAGCGCTTTAGAGACCCAGTACTTC. Protein: CASSSGTSALETQYF.

This chain joins TRBV6-2 or TRBV6-3 and TRBJ2-3; TRBD2 agrees at 8 bases. The CDR3 extends over 14 amino acids. The junction had 3 bases not matched to a gene; V was cut back by 1 base and J by 6 bases. From germline, CDR1 is MNHEY and CDR2 SVGEGT. The DNA for the CDR3 is TGTGCCAGCAGTTACTTTAGCGGGGTGGATACGCAGTATTTT. Protein: CASSYFSGVDTQYF.

This CDR3 is CASSPRTTNTGELFF. CDR3 nucleotides: TGCGCCAGCAGCCCCCGGACAACGAACACCGGGGAGCTGTTTTTT. V is TRBV5-1 and J is TRBJ2-2; tentatively, D is TRBD1 (5 bases). Trimming cost V 4 bases and J 0 bases, with 10 bases left between them. Looked up from germline, CDR1 is SGHRS and CDR2 is YFSETQ. The CDR3 has 15 amino acids.

This clone was detected a few times. The rearrangement uses TRBV12-3 or TRBV12-4 and TRBJ1-2, with no clear D. With 0 bases removed from V and 6 bases from J, the gap between germline ends came to 8 bases. The CDR3 has 13 residues. The CDR3 nucleotides read TGTGCCAGCAGTTTAGCGCTGGCTGATGGCTACACCTTC. It encodes CASSLALADGYTF.

CDR3 residues: CASSPRTFYNEQFF. The DNA of the CDR3 is TGTGCCAGCAGCCCCAGGACATTCTACAATGAGCAGTTCTTC. The chain combines TRBV7-8 with TRBJ2-1, with TRBD1 as a possible D gene (5 bases). The CDR3 is made up of 14 amino acids. The germline V and J ends were trimmed by 5 bases and 3 bases, with 11 bases remaining between them. CDR1 is SGHVS, CDR2 FQNEAQ, per germline.

This chain links TRBV28 with TRBJ1-6, with TRBD1 identical over 7 bases. Germline V gene data show CDR1 as MDHEN and CDR2 as SYDVKM. The CDR3 loop spans 15 amino acids. V dropped 1 base and J dropped 4; count of bases not matched to a gene: 1. CDR3 coding DNA: TGTGCCAGCAGTTTATCAGGGGGATATAATTCACCCCTCCACTTT. It encodes CASSLSGGYNSPLHF.

This chain uses TRBV5-4 with TRBJ1-1, with no clear D. V gave up 0 bases and J gave up 4 bases, with 7 bases separating them. Looked up from germline, CDR1 is SGHNT and CDR2 is YYREEE (reference sequence). The CDR3 has 13 residues. CDR3 in amino acids: CASSLAGSTEAFF. Written as DNA, the CDR3 is TGTGCCAGCAGCTTGGCCGGGTCCACTGAAGCTTTCTTT.

This clone was seen a few times. The chain links TRBV7-8 to TRBJ2-7; 8 bases agree with TRBD1. CDR1 SGHVS and CDR2 FQNEAQ come from the germline V gene. The CDR3 runs 15 residues. Unmatched junction bases numbered 6, after V lost 3 bases and J lost 2 bases. The CDR3 DNA follows: TGTGCCAGCAGCTTTACCCGGGACAGGCCCTACGAGCAGTACTTC. This sequence encodes CASSFTRDRPYEQYF. Using reference TRBV7-8 and TRBJ2-7 for the parts outside the CDR3, the full variable domain is GAGVSQSPRYKVAKRGQDVALRCDPISGHVSLFWYQQALGQGPEFLTYFQNEAQLDKSGLPSDRFFAERPEGSVSTLKIQRTQQEDSAVYLCASSFTRDRPYEQYFGPGTRLTVT.

This clone was seen a few times. The chain employs TRBV25-1 and TRBJ1-4, with D maybe TRBD1 (5 bases). The ends were cut back, 2 bases at V and 10 bases at J, with 14 bases in the middle. Germline V gene data show CDR1 as MGHDK and CDR2 as SYGVNS. CDR3 length equals 14 residues. The CDR3 coding sequence is TGTGCCAGCAGTGAACAGGCAGGGAGGTCAAAACTGTTTTTT. It yields the protein CASSEQAGRSKLFF.

The chain couples TRBV15 to TRBJ1-2, with a weak D call TRBD1 (5 bases). The V gene's germline CDR1 is LNHNV and CDR2 YYDKDF (reference sequence). Deletions cut 0 bases from V and 8 bases from J, with 19 bases between. The CDR3 runs to 16 residues. The CDR3 loop reads CATSRDTGPFGYGYTF. The CDR3 DNA reads as TGTGCCACCAGCAGAGACACAGGTCCCTTCGGCTACGGCTACACCTTC.

The V call is TRBV19, the J call TRBJ1-1; D gene ambiguous. With 3 bases removed from V and 1 base from J, the gap between germline ends came to 9 bases. This CDR3 has 14 residues. Germline CDR1 and CDR2: LNHDA and SQIVND (reference sequence). DNA of the CDR3: TGTGCCAGTAGTATCGGGGTGGGGAACACTGAAGCTTTCTTT. Protein product: CASSIGVGNTEAFF.

The chain carries TRBV7-3 and TRBJ2-1, with 10 bases that match TRBD2. The CDR3 is made up of 15 amino acids. V lost 5 bases, J lost 7 bases, and 8 bases stayed unmatched. CDR1 and CDR2 from the germline V gene are SGHTA and FQGTGA. The CDR3, as DNA: TGTGCCAGCAGCCCCCTAGCGGGAGTAGGGAATGAGCAGTTCTTC. It yields the protein CASSPLAGVGNEQFF.